This passage covers 15 T cell receptor beta chains from one sample sequenced in a study of cytomegalovirus exposure and HLA in healthy donors. The PCR made use of 60 Vbeta and 13 Jbeta primers. Clones were sequenced by immunoSEQ multiplex PCR, and TCRdb holds only the in-frame ones, with some missing. The table lists about 190,000 clones, 85% to 90% of them singletons, with about 1.2% in the top ten. Sequenced sample: PBMCs. The receptors shown here come from a man in his thirties or forties in good health and CMV-seronegative.

V and J are TRBV30 and TRBJ1-5; TRBD1 matches at 9 bases. V lost 6 bases and J lost 4; bases outside the gene matches: 4. Germline values: CDR1 GTSNPN, CDR2 SVGIG (reference sequence). There are 13 residues in the CDR3. Written as DNA, the CDR3 is TGTGCCTGTCGGGACAGGGAAAATCAGCCCCAGCATTTT. This codes for CACRDRENQPQHF.

This clone occurred once. The chain uses TRBV19 and TRBJ1-2, with 7 bases that match TRBD1. The junction had 11 bases not matched to a gene; V was cut back by 5 bases and J by 5 bases. The germline V gene encodes CDR1 LNHDA and CDR2 SQIVND (reference sequence). This CDR3 is built from 15 residues. Written as DNA, the CDR3 is TGTGCCAGTAGTCAATACAGGGGCCTTCTTTATGGCTACACCTTC. It is translated as CASSQYRGLLYGYTF.

The chain employs TRBV7-2 and TRBJ2-1; TRBD2 might be the D (6 bases). This CDR3 comprises 17 residues. The V gene's germline CDR1 is SGHTA and CDR2 FQGNSA. Trimming removed 1 base from V and 5 bases from J, with 18 bases in between. DNA for the CDR3: TGTGCCAGCAGCTTAGAGCGGGCGGCAGGAGACCACAATGAGCAGTTCTTC. This encodes CASSLERAAGDHNEQFF.

This clone occurred once. The chain uses TRBV29-1 and TRBJ2-2, with a possible D match to TRBD2 (7 bases). In germline, CDR1 is SQVTM, CDR2 ANQGSEA. The CDR3 is 15 amino acids. The ends were cut back, 6 bases at V and 5 bases at J, with 19 bases in the middle. CDR3 protein: CSVDGGGGITGELFF. The CDR3, as DNA: TGCAGCGTGGATGGGGGCGGGGGTATTACCGGGGAGCTGTTTTTT.

This clone appeared a few times. V is TRBV9 and J is TRBJ1-2; D call uncertain. V was clipped by 2 bases and J by 4 bases, with 12 bases between them. The CDR3 loop spans 14 amino acids. Germline CDR1 and CDR2: SGDLS and YYNGEE. In nucleotides, the CDR3 is TGTGCCAGCAGCGTTCGCGGAGATCTCTATGGCTACACCTTC. This encodes CASSVRGDLYGYTF.

CDR3 amino acids: CASSFKPNNAYEQYF. The CDR3 coding sequence is TGTGCCAGCAGTTTTAAACCAAACAATGCCTACGAGCAGTACTTC. The rearrangement links TRBV27 to TRBJ2-7; D gene uncertain. This CDR3 is 15 amino acids long. Looked up from germline, CDR1 is MNHEY and CDR2 is SMNVEV (reference sequence). V lost 3 bases, J lost 2 bases, and 14 bases lay in between.

The chain joins TRBV6-1 to TRBJ2-7; 8 positions match TRBD2. Germline trimming cut 2 bases from V and 0 bases from J; bases unmatched to any gene: 0. From germline, CDR1 is MNHNS and CDR2 SASEGT. The CDR3 totals 14 residues. CDR3 loop: CASSEREGSYEQYF. The CDR3 DNA reads as TGTGCCAGCAGTGAACGGGAGGGCTCCTACGAGCAGTACTTC.

This chain connects TRBV6-1 to TRBJ1-5, with TRBD1 matching 9 bases. CDR3 length equals 16 residues. Trimming at V came to 4 bases and at J to 0 bases, leaving 4 bases not matched to a gene. Germline CDR1 is MNHNS and CDR2 is SASEGT. The CDR3, as DNA: TGTGCCAGCAGTGGTGGGACAGGGTATAGCAATCAGCCCCAGCATTTT. It specifies CASSGGTGYSNQPQHF.

V gene TRBV5-1 combines with J gene TRBJ2-5; a possible D gene is TRBD2 (6 bases). Germline V CDR1 and CDR2: SGHRS, YFSETQ. V gave up 0 bases and J gave up 6 bases, with 12 bases separating them. The CDR3 has 14 amino acids. CDR3: CASSLAGESQTQYF. For the CDR3, the DNA is TGCGCCAGCAGCTTGGCGGGAGAGAGCCAGACCCAGTACTTC.

CDR3 residues: CASKAAAGSTGELFF. The CDR3 DNA is TGCGCCAGCAAGGCGGCTGCGGGATCGACCGGGGAGCTGTTTTTT. This chain uses TRBV5-1 with TRBJ2-2; D possibly corresponds to TRBD2 (6 bases). CDR1 and CDR2 from the germline V gene are SGHRS and YFSETQ. This CDR3 contains 15 residues. Trimming stripped 6 bases from V and 5 bases from J, with 17 bases between.

This chain's CDR3 is CASSLAKEGYHGYTF. DNA of the CDR3: TGCGCCAGCAGCTTGGCGAAGGAGGGCTACCACGGCTACACCTTC. The chain combines TRBV5-1 with TRBJ1-2; D is undetermined. CDR1 is SGHRS and CDR2 is YFSETQ in the germline V gene. V lost 0 bases and J lost 8, with 17 bases in between. The CDR3 spans 15 residues.

This chain links TRBV5-5 with TRBJ2-6; 7 bases map to TRBD1. V lost 3 bases, J lost 2 bases, and 2 bases stayed unmatched. The CDR3 sequence is 15 residues long. From germline, CDR1 is SGHKS and CDR2 YYEKEE (reference sequence). This CDR3 reads CASSYDRAGANVLTF. CDR3 nucleotide sequence: TGTGCCAGCAGCTACGACAGGGCTGGGGCCAACGTCCTGACTTTC.

This chain joins TRBV7-6 and TRBJ2-1; 15 positions match TRBD2. The CDR3 has 19 residues. Looked up from germline, CDR1 is SGHVS and CDR2 is FNYEAQ. After removal of 1 base from V and 1 base from J, the junction contained 5 bases not matched to a gene. The CDR3 DNA reads TGTGCCAGCAGCTTAGTCGGACTAGCGGGAGGGCTATCCTACAATGAGCAGTTCTTC. It yields the protein CASSLVGLAGGLSYNEQFF.

This chain joins TRBV18 and TRBJ2-7; 7 nucleotides align to TRBD1. Germline V gene sequence: CDR1 KGHSH, CDR2 LQKENI. Germline trimming cut 6 bases from V and 6 bases from J; bases unmatched to any gene: 8. This CDR3 spans 13 amino acids. This CDR3 is CASSQDRVGEQYF. The DNA for the CDR3 is TGTGCCAGCTCCCAAGACAGGGTGGGCGAGCAGTACTTC.

Only one count was recorded for this clone. The gene calls are TRBV2 and TRBJ2-2; perhaps TRBD1 as D (5 bases). V was pared by 8 bases and J by 2 bases, with 9 bases between. CDR1 SNHLY and CDR2 FYNNEI come from the germline V gene. CDR3 size: 13 residues. As DNA, the CDR3 is TGTGCCAGCCAAAGGGGTAACACCGGGGAGCTGTTTTTT. This encodes CASQRGNTGELFF.